The 14 T cell receptor beta chains given below trace back to one sample, sequenced in a study of T cells after yellow fever vaccination. From the 5' RACE reads, TCRdb called clonotypes with MiXCR, one entry per CDR3 protein. The profile shows over 150,000 distinct CDR3 sequences, 6% to 7.5% of them singletons. Here the sequenced sample was CD4+ T cells sorted from PBMCs, taken about 5 days after the first yellow fever vaccination. The receptor set was obtained from a man between 18 and 35 years old who received the YFV17D yellow fever vaccine.

V and J are TRBV5-1 and TRBJ1-3; 8 bases are a match to TRBD1. CDR1 and CDR2 (germline): SGHRS, YFSETQ. The CDR3 totals 14 residues. Trimming removed 3 bases from V and 7 bases from J; junction bases left unmatched: 6. The CDR3 loop is CASSSQGAANTIYF. The CDR3 DNA reads TGCGCCAGCAGCTCTCAGGGGGCGGCGAACACCATATATTTT.

This clonotype was counted ten times or more. The genes are TRBV20-1 and TRBJ1-1; 8 bases line up with TRBD1. Trimming removed 0 bases from V and 6 bases from J; junction bases left unmatched: 6. This CDR3 comprises 14 residues. CDR1 and CDR2 from the germline V gene are DFQATT and SNEGSKA (reference sequence). The chain's CDR3 is CSARERTGSSEAFF. CDR3 in DNA: TGCAGTGCTAGAGAACGGACAGGGAGCTCTGAAGCTTTCTTT.

The table lists this clonotype with many counts. This chain links TRBV2 with TRBJ2-5; 11 bases agree with TRBD2. Germline trimming cut 3 bases from V and 6 bases from J; bases unmatched to any gene: 9. The CDR3 loop spans 16 amino acids. The germline V gene has CDR1 SNHLY and CDR2 FYNNEI. CDR3 sequence: CASSELAGGSFKTQYF. For the CDR3, the DNA is TGTGCCAGCAGTGAGCTAGCGGGGGGTTCGTTTAAGACCCAGTACTTC. The full variable domain, its missing parts supplied by reference TRBV2 and TRBJ2-5, is EPEVTQTPSHQVTQMGQEVILRCVPISNHLYFYWYRQILGQKVEFLVSFYNNEISEKSEIFDDQFSVERPDGSNFTLKIRSTKLEDSAMYFCASSELAGGSFKTQYFGPGTRLLVL.

This clonotype showed up many times. The rearrangement joins TRBV6-5 to TRBJ2-7; the match to TRBD1 covers 9 bases. V shed 6 bases and J 3 bases; nucleotides not matched to a gene: 9. Germline loops: CDR1 MNHEY, CDR2 SVGAGI. CDR3 length: 15 residues. The chain's CDR3 is CASSRTGTGYYEQYV. The CDR3 coding sequence is TGTGCCAGCAGCCGGACCGGGACAGGGTACTACGAGCAGTACGTC.

This clonotype occurred many times. The V gene is TRBV5-1, the J gene TRBJ2-5, with D possibly matching TRBD1 (6 bases). V gave up 1 base and J gave up 4 bases, with 14 bases separating them. CDR1 is SGHRS and CDR2 is YFSETQ in the germline V gene. The CDR3 sequence is 15 residues long. The CDR3 bases are TGCGCCAGCAGCTTGCCCGTGACAGGTGGAGAGACCCAGTACTTC. This gives the protein CASSLPVTGGETQYF.

This clonotype was counted at least ten times. V gene TRBV5-1 combines with J gene TRBJ2-5; D possibly corresponds to TRBD1 (6 bases). Trimming removed 4 bases at V and 5 bases at J, with 15 bases between. Germline V CDR1 and CDR2: SGHRS, YFSETQ. The CDR3 loop spans 14 amino acids. The CDR3 loop is CASSPSGDLETQYF. The CDR3 DNA reads TGCGCCAGCAGCCCGTCAGGGGATCTGGAGACCCAGTACTTC.

Of note for this clonotype: This may be a read error: a much more frequent sequence differs by one nucleotide. The chain carries TRBV12-3 or TRBV12-4 and TRBJ2-5; D gene unclear. The CDR3 consists of 12 residues. V dropped 5 bases and J dropped 7 bases, with 11 bases sitting between them. The CDR3 nucleotides read TGTGCCAGCAGTGCCGGGCACGTGACCCAGTACTTC. As protein: CASSAGHVTQYF.

This clonotype was detected only a few times. This chain connects TRBV12-3 or TRBV12-4 to TRBJ2-2; 12 nucleotides agree with TRBD1. The CDR3 spans 20 residues. The junction had 18 bases not matched to a gene; V was cut back by 2 bases and J by 8 bases. Written as DNA, the CDR3 is TGTGCCAGCAGTTTACGCGGGACAGGGGGCGAAGGGTGGCGTATGGGGGAGCTGTTTTTT. Amino acids: CASSLRGTGGEGWRMGELFF.

This chain links TRBV19 with TRBJ1-4; D uncertain. The ends were cut back, 9 bases at V and 4 bases at J, with 9 bases in the middle. The CDR3 extends over 12 amino acids. Germline CDR1 is LNHDA and CDR2 is SQIVND (reference sequence). The chain's CDR3 is CASRRGNEKLFF. The CDR3 DNA follows: TGTGCCAGCCGACGAGGTAATGAAAAACTGTTTTTT.

The chain combines TRBV7-2 with TRBJ2-1, with D unclear. V lost 1 base to trimming and J lost 7 bases, with 8 bases between them. The V gene's germline CDR1 is SGHTA and CDR2 FQGNSA. This CDR3 has 13 residues. The CDR3 DNA reads TGTGCCAGCAGCTTAGGGATTAAAAATGAGCAGTTCTTC. Protein sequence: CASSLGIKNEQFF.

V and J are TRBV7-8 and TRBJ2-3, with D possibly being TRBD2 (5 bases). Germline V gene lookup returns CDR1 SGHVS and CDR2 FQNEAQ. V lost 3 bases to trimming and J lost 5 bases, with 15 bases between them. The CDR3 is 15 residues long. The CDR3 here is CASSFPGLLEDTQYF. The CDR3 DNA reads TGTGCCAGCAGCTTCCCTGGACTCCTAGAAGATACGCAGTATTTT.

In its sample, this clonotype was seen many times. The chain recombines TRBV20-1 with TRBJ2-1; D remains unclear. The V and J ends lost 6 bases and 6 bases respectively, with 15 bases between them. Germline V gene lookup returns CDR1 DFQATT and CDR2 SNEGSKA (reference sequence). The CDR3 is 13 residues long. CDR3 amino acids: CSATIPGSNEQFF. The CDR3 DNA reads as TGCAGTGCCACGATCCCGGGCTCCAATGAGCAGTTCTTC.

This clonotype appeared many times. The rearrangement uses TRBV7-2 and TRBJ2-2; TRBD2 matches at 11 bases. After removal of 3 bases from V and 6 bases from J, the junction contained 3 bases not matched to a gene. The CDR3 covers 15 residues. Germline loops: CDR1 SGHTA, CDR2 FQGNSA. Here the CDR3 reads CASSFSGGASGELFF. Here the CDR3 DNA reads TGTGCCAGCAGCTTTAGCGGGGGGGCCTCCGGGGAGCTGTTTTTT.

This clonotype was detected only a few times. This sequence joins TRBV20-1 and TRBJ1-5; TRBD1 aligns across 10 bases. V lost 6 bases to trimming and J lost 4 bases; unmatched junction nucleotides: 12. Germline CDR1 DFQATT, CDR2 SNEGSKA (reference sequence). This CDR3 is 16 amino acids long. The CDR3 spells CSAYPGTGALNQPQHF. Written as DNA, the CDR3 is TGCAGTGCATACCCCGGGACAGGGGCGTTAAATCAGCCCCAGCATTTT.